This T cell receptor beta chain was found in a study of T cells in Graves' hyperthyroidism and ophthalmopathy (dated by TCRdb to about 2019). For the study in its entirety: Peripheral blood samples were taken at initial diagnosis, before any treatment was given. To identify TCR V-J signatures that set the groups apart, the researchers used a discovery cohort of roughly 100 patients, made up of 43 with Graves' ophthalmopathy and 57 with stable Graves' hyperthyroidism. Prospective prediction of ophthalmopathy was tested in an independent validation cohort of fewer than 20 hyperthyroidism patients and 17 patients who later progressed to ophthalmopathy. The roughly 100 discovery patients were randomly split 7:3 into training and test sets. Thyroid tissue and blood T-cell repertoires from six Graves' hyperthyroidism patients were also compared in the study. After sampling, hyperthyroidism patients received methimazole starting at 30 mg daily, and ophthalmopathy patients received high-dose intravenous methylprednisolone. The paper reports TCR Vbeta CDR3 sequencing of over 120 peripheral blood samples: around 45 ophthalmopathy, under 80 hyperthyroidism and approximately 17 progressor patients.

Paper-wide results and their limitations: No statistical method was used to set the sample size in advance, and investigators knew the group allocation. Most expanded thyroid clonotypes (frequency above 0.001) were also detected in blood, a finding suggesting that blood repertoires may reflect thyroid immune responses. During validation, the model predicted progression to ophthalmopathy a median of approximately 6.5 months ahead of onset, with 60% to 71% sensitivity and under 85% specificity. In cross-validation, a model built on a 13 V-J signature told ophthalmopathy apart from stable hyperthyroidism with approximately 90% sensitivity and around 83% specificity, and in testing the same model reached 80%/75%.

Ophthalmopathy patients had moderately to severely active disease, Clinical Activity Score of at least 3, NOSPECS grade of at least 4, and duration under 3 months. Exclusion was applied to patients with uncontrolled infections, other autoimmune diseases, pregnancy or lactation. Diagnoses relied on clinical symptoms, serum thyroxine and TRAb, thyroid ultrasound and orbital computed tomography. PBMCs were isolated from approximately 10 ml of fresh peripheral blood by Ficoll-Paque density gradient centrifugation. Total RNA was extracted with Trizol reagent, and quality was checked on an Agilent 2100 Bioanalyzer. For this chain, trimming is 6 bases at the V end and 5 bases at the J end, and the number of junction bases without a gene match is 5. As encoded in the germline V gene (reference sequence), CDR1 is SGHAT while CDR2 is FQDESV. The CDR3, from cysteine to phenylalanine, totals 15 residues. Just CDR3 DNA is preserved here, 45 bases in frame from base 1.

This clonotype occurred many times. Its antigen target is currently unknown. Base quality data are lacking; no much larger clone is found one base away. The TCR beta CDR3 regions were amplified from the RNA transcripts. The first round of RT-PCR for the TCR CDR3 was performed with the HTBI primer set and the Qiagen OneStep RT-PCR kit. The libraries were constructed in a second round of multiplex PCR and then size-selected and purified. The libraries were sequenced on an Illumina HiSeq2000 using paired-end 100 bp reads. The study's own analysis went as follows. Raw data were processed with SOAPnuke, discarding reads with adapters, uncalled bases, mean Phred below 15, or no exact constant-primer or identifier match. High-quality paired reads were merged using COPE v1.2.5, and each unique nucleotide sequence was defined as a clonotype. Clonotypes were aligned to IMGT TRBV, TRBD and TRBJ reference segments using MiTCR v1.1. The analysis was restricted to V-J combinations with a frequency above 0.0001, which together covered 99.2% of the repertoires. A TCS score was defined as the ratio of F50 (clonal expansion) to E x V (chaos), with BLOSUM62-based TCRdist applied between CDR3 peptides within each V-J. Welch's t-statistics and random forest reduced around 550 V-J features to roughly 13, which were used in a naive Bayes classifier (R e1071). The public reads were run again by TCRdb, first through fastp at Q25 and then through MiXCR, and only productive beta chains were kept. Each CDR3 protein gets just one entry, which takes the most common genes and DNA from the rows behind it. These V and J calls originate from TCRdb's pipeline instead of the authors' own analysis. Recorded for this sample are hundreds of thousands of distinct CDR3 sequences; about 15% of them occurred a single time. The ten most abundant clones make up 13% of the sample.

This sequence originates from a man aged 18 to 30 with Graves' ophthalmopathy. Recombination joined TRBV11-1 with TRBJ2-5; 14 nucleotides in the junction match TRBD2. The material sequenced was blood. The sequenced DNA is TGTGCCAGCAGTCAAGGGACTAGCGGGGGTGAGACCCAGTACTTC. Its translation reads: CASSQGTSGGETQYF.